This T cell receptor (beta chain) is drawn from a study of Ad26.COV2.S vaccination and SARS-CoV-2 variants. At the level of the study: Enrollment placed the donor in the COV1001 Ad26.COV2.S trial arm. Once or twice, 56 days apart, Ad26.COV2.S was delivered intramuscularly.

The data were produced by immunoSEQ multiplex PCR, yet TCRdb's version contains in-frame clones alone and is incomplete. The sample carries a few hundred thousand clones, approximately 90% recorded once. The CDR3 extends over 17 amino acids. V shed 2 bases and J shed 0 bases, with 15 bases lying between them. Germline V gene data show CDR1 as MDHEN and CDR2 as SYDVKM. Described treatment: roughly 18 received Ad26.COV2.S at low or high dose, single or two shots; several received placebo; per-sample allocation not given. Sampling took place 63 days after the first vaccine or placebo injection. At a Boston site, the person donating was an adult of 18-55 years. Vaccination used an Ad26 vector expressing Wuhan-strain SARS-CoV-2 spike. This clone appeared a single time.

This TCR derives from a person aged 18-60 years who received the Ad26.COV2.S COVID-19 vaccine or a placebo. The chain couples TRBV28 to TRBJ2-3, with a tentative D call TRBD1 (7 bases). The sequencing here drew on peripheral blood, taken in a trial of Ad26.COV2.S vaccine versus placebo. This CDR3 is CASSLMGGGGSTDTQYF. Here the CDR3 DNA reads TGTGCCAGCAGTTTAATGGGAGGAGGGGGCAGCACAGATACGCAGTATTTT.